Presented here are 21 T cell receptor beta chains from one specimen sequenced in a study of identical twins. MiXCR was run by TCRdb on the 5' RACE reads, yielding one entry per CDR3 protein. Among 1.5 million or so distinct CDR3 sequences listed, about 32% were seen once. The specimen sequenced was cord blood. The source of these receptors is a newborn girl in good health.

V and J are TRBV6-6 and TRBJ1-2; D perhaps matches TRBD1 (6 bases). There are 16 residues in the CDR3. V was trimmed by 4 bases and J by 6 bases, leaving 21 bases between them. Germline V gene data show CDR1 as MNHNY and CDR2 as SVGAGI (reference sequence). CDR3 amino acids: CASSSSWGGPYNGYTF. CDR3 bases: TGTGCCAGCAGTTCGTCCTGGGGGGGCCCCTATAATGGCTACACCTTC.

This clonotype has ten or more counts. Because the CDR3's place on the DNA is in doubt, the DNA is left out and the CDR3 is given as listed by TCRdb. V gene TRBV27 combines with J gene TRBJ2-7; the table gives TRBD1 as D, unverified against the DNA. The CDR3 spans 15 amino acids, including both terminal residues. Germline V lookup: CDR1 MNHEY, CDR2 SMNVEV (reference sequence). The CDR3 reads CASSFGEGSSYEQYF.

This chain joins TRBV29-1 and TRBJ2-3, with D perhaps matching TRBD1 (6 bases). The CDR3 is 15 residues long. Germline values: CDR1 SQVTM, CDR2 ANQGSEA. Trimming cost V 6 bases and J 0 bases, with 16 bases left between them. The CDR3 coding sequence is TGCAGCGTGGGGGCAAGGAAACAGAGCACAGATACGCAGTATTTT. It encodes CSVGARKQSTDTQYF.

This clonotype appeared many times. The rearrangement links TRBV6-2 or TRBV6-3 to TRBJ2-1; the D is unclear. Looked up from germline, CDR1 is MNHEY and CDR2 is SVGEGT. Trimming removed 6 bases at V and 5 bases at J, with 14 bases between. CDR3 length equals 14 residues. CDR3 residues: CASRQTPTNNEQFF. In DNA form, the CDR3 reads TGTGCCAGCAGACAAACCCCAACTAACAATGAGCAGTTCTTC.

The sample holds a few counts of this clonotype. The chain recombines TRBV20-1 with TRBJ2-4; D may match TRBD1 or TRBD2 (5 bases each). Germline CDR1 reads DFQATT; CDR2 reads SNEGSKA (reference sequence). Trimming took 0 bases from V and 13 from J, leaving 10 bases between them. The length of the CDR3 is 11 residues. The CDR3 sequence: CSARERGEQYF. CDR3 DNA sequence: TGCAGTGCTAGAGAGCGAGGGGAGCAGTACTTC.

The rearrangement joins TRBV16 to TRBJ1-2; no reliable D call. Germline assignment: CDR1 KGHSY and CDR2 FQNENV. Trimming removed 0 bases from V and 4 bases from J, with 9 bases in between. This CDR3 is built from 14 residues. CDR3 DNA sequence: TGTGCCAGCAGCCAATCCCAGGTTAGCTATGGCTACACCTTC. Its protein is CASSQSQVSYGYTF.

The chain employs TRBV7-9 and TRBJ2-3, with 11 nucleotides matching TRBD2. Unmatched junction bases numbered 4, after V lost 2 bases and J lost 6 bases. CDR1 and CDR2 from the germline V gene are SEHNR and FQNEAQ (reference sequence). There are 15 residues in the CDR3. The DNA of the CDR3 is TGTGCCAGCAGCTTATTTAGCGGGGGGGCCGATACGCAGTATTTT. This encodes CASSLFSGGADTQYF.

The J gene is TRBJ2-5, the V gene TRBV30; a weak D match, TRBD1 (6 bases). The last part of the DNA fits TRBJ2-7 better; the J call may be wrong. The CDR3 runs to 13 residues. Germline V gene lookup returns CDR1 GTSNPN and CDR2 SVGIG (reference sequence). CDR3 loop: CAWSVGQYYEQYF. Written as DNA, the CDR3 is TGTGCCTGGAGTGTCGGACAGTACTACGAGCAGTACTTC.

The table lists this clonotype with a few counts. The V gene is TRBV5-1, the J gene TRBJ1-2; no definite D call. CDR1 and CDR2 from the germline V gene are SGHRS and YFSETQ. The CDR3 runs to 15 residues. V lost 0 bases to trimming and J lost 4 bases, with 13 bases between them. The CDR3 DNA reads TGCGCCAGCAGCTTGGTGTCAGACAAGATCTATGGCTACACCTTC. Translating it yields CASSLVSDKIYGYTF.

This clonotype was seen only a few times. The chain carries TRBV29-1 and TRBJ1-1, with D possibly being TRBD1 (6 bases). Germline V gene data show CDR1 as SQVTM and CDR2 as ANQGSEA. This CDR3 is 12 amino acids long. Trimming removed 7 bases at V and 1 base at J, with 10 bases between. In nucleotides, the CDR3 is TGCAGCGCCGACAGGTCGAACACTGAAGCTTTCTTT. Protein sequence: CSADRSNTEAFF.

This clonotype was observed once. Compared with germline, one end of the junction differs, possibly owing to a read error. This sequence joins TRBV15 and TRBJ1-2; D is unresolved. This CDR3 contains 16 residues. Germline assignment: CDR1 LNHNV and CDR2 YYDKDF (reference sequence). CDR3 bases: TGTGCCACCAGCAGAGATTACGAGACTGTAAGCTATGACTACACCTTC. It specifies CATSRDYETVSYDYTF.

V and J are TRBV7-2 and TRBJ2-4, with TRBD2 identical over 10 bases. The CDR3 length is 16 residues. Germline loops: CDR1 SGHTA, CDR2 FQGNSA. The V and J ends lost 7 bases and 13 bases, in that order; junction bases with no gene match: 19. The CDR3 here is CASISSGGVVGYGQYF. Here the CDR3 DNA reads TGTGCCAGCATCTCTAGCGGGGGTGTTGTTGGGTACGGGCAGTACTTC.

V and J are TRBV20-1 and TRBJ2-2, with a possible D match to TRBD1 (6 bases). Trimming shortened V by 3 bases and J by 4 bases, and 21 bases separated the two germline ends. This CDR3 spans 17 amino acids. Germline V gene sequence: CDR1 DFQATT, CDR2 SNEGSKA (reference sequence). The CDR3 sequence: CSASGGSGDLATGELFF. In DNA form, the CDR3 reads TGCAGTGCTAGTGGGGGCTCAGGGGACCTCGCCACCGGGGAGCTGTTTTTT.

This chain links TRBV11-3 with TRBJ2-1; D perhaps matches TRBD1 (5 bases). The CDR3 is 15 amino acids. Per germline, CDR1 SGHNT and CDR2 YENEEA. V lost 6 bases and J 4 bases, leaving 16 bases between the germline ends. The CDR3 is CASSPSTAIYNEQFF. In DNA, the CDR3 is TGTGCCAGCAGTCCTTCGACAGCAATATACAATGAGCAGTTCTTC.

This clonotype appeared a few times. Here the CDR3 DNA reads TGTGCCTCATCGGACTTCATGAACACTGAAGCTTTCTTT. It translates to CASSDFMNTEAFF. The rearrangement joins TRBV30 to TRBJ1-1; D unclear. From germline, CDR1 is GTSNPN and CDR2 SVGIG (reference sequence). Trimming left V 7 bases short and J 0 bases short, with 12 bases between. The CDR3 is 13 residues long.

This clonotype appeared a few times. The chain recombines TRBV5-1 with TRBJ2-1; no clear D. The CDR3 consists of 15 residues. Germline values: CDR1 SGHRS, CDR2 YFSETQ. Trimming took 2 bases from V and 3 from J, leaving 12 bases between them. CDR3 in DNA: TGCGCCAGCAGCTTCTACGGTCAGGACTACAATGAGCAGTTCTTC. Its protein is CASSFYGQDYNEQFF.

The CDR3 nucleotides read TGTGCCAGCAGGGCGGAGACGGTGCTCAACTATGGCTACACCTTC. Its translation is CASRAETVLNYGYTF. The chain links TRBV12-3 or TRBV12-4 to TRBJ1-2; D unresolved. The ends were cut back, 6 bases at V and 2 bases at J, with 16 bases in the middle. The CDR3 totals 15 residues.

This clonotype has a handful of counts. The chain recombines TRBV12-2 with TRBJ2-7. TRBV12-2 is flagged as a pseudogene. The CDR3 runs to 16 residues. This CDR3 is CASRLGSGQDYSEQYF. The CDR3 DNA reads TGTGCAAGTCGCTTAGGGTCTGGTCAAGATTACTCCGAGCAGTACTTC.

This chain joins TRBV30 and TRBJ2-3, with TRBD2 identical over 10 bases. The V and J ends lost 8 bases and 7 bases, in that order; junction bases with no gene match: 6. The germline CDR1 and CDR2 sequences are GTSNPN and SVGIG (reference sequence). This CDR3 is 12 amino acids long. The CDR3 reads CARQRGGNTQYF. The DNA for the CDR3 is TGTGCCCGTCAGCGGGGGGGCAATACGCAGTATTTT.

This sequence joins TRBV5-1 and TRBJ2-7, with no clear D. Between the trimmed V and J ends, which lost 4 bases and 3 bases, there was a span of 14 bases. Germline-derived CDR1 and CDR2 are SGHRS and YFSETQ. This CDR3 region has 14 residues. In DNA form, the CDR3 reads TGCGCCAGCAGCGCCGCTGGCTGGCGCTACGAGCAGTACTTC. It translates to CASSAAGWRYEQYF.

The rearrangement uses TRBV11-1 and TRBJ1-1; 11 nucleotides match TRBD1. The CDR3 is made up of 14 amino acids. Germline V gives CDR1 SGHAT, CDR2 FQDESV (reference sequence). The ends lost 6 bases at V and 4 bases at J; junction bases unmatched: 4. Here the CDR3 reads CASRWTGGGTEAFF. The CDR3 region has the DNA TGTGCCAGCAGGTGGACAGGGGGCGGCACTGAAGCTTTCTTT.